This is a list of T cell receptor beta chains from one sample in a study of shared clonotypes between healthy human individuals. Sequencing used immunoSEQ multiplex PCR; TCRdb keeps in-frame clones, though not all of them. The data contain about 680,000 clones, 92% of them singletons. The sequencing input was naive CD8+ T cells sorted from blood. Receptors were obtained from a man aged 25-45 years in good health. The CDR3 runs from the conserved cysteine through the conserved F or W. D genes are given only for firm matches. Size tells how often a clone was seen (once, few, many) or the class of an expanded clone, and some rows leave it out.

j_gene: TRBJ2-1; d_gene: .; abundance: .; v_gene: TRBV6-6; CDR3aa: CASSWDRQETYNEQFF; CDR3nt: TGTGCCAGCAGCTGGGACCGACAGGAAACCTACAATGAGCAGTTCTTC
j_gene: TRBJ1-2; d_gene: .; abundance: few; v_gene: TRBV6-5; CDR3aa: CASSYGQLDYGYTF; CDR3nt: TGTGCCAGCAGTTACGGACAGTTGGACTATGGCTACACCTTC
j_gene: TRBJ2-7; d_gene: .; abundance: .; v_gene: TRBV19; CDR3aa: CASSISGLFDPSLGENYEQYF; CDR3nt: TGTGCCAGTAGTATTTCAGGTTTGTTTGATCCTTCCTTGGGGGAAAACTACGAGCAGTACTTC
j_gene: TRBJ2-1; d_gene: TRBD2; abundance: .; v_gene: TRBV7-2; CDR3aa: CASSLVVAGDDEQFF; CDR3nt: TGTGCCAGCAGCTTAGTTGTAGCGGGAGATGATGAGCAGTTCTTC
j_gene: TRBJ2-2; d_gene: TRBD2; abundance: .; v_gene: TRBV9; CDR3aa: CASSTKSGGVTGELFF; CDR3nt: TGTGCCAGCAGCACCAAAAGCGGGGGAGTCACCGGGGAGCTGTTTTTT
j_gene: TRBJ2-1; d_gene: .; abundance: .; v_gene: TRBV9; CDR3aa: CASSRPGGFYNEQFF; CDR3nt: TGTGCCAGCAGTAGACCCGGGGGCTTTTACAATGAGCAGTTCTTC
j_gene: TRBJ2-5; d_gene: .; abundance: .; v_gene: TRBV27; CDR3aa: CASSLDTSGETQYF; CDR3nt: TGTGCCAGCAGTTTGGACACGTCAGGGGAGACCCAGTACTTC
j_gene: TRBJ2-7; d_gene: .; abundance: .; v_gene: TRBV28; CDR3aa: CASSPGYEQYF; CDR3nt: TGTGCCAGCAGCCCCGGCTACGAGCAGTACTTC
j_gene: TRBJ1-2; d_gene: TRBD1; abundance: .; v_gene: TRBV5-5; CDR3aa: CASSLERQGAFRYGYTF; CDR3nt: TGTGCCAGCAGCTTGGAGAGACAGGGGGCCTTTCGGTATGGCTACACCTTC
j_gene: TRBJ2-5; d_gene: TRBD2; abundance: .; v_gene: TRBV9; CDR3aa: CASSVTAGVRETQYF; CDR3nt: TGTGCCAGCAGCGTAACAGCGGGAGTACGGGAGACCCAGTACTTC
j_gene: TRBJ2-7; d_gene: TRBD1; abundance: once; v_gene: TRBV30; CDR3aa: CAWSVGTEYEQYF; CDR3nt: TGTGCCTGGAGTGTGGGGACAGAGTACGAGCAGTACTTC
j_gene: TRBJ2-6; d_gene: .; abundance: few; v_gene: TRBV7-9; CDR3aa: CGSGQQPSGANVLTF; CDR3nt: TGTGGGTCGGGCCAACAACCATCTGGGGCCAACGTCCTGACTTTC
j_gene: TRBJ2-3; d_gene: TRBD2; abundance: .; v_gene: TRBV5-4; CDR3aa: CASSLPIDRREALRTDTQYF; CDR3nt: TGTGCCAGCAGCTTGCCGATTGATAGGCGGGAGGCTCTTCGCACAGATACGCAGTATTTT
j_gene: TRBJ1-3; d_gene: .; abundance: .; v_gene: TRBV6-5; CDR3aa: CATGTQGGNTIYF; CDR3nt: TGTGCCACCGGGACCCAAGGTGGAAACACCATATATTTT
j_gene: TRBJ2-7; d_gene: .; abundance: .; v_gene: TRBV30; CDR3aa: CAWTTSYEQYF; CDR3nt: TGTGCCTGGACGACCTCCTACGAGCAGTACTTC
j_gene: TRBJ2-5; d_gene: TRBD1; abundance: once; v_gene: TRBV7-9; CDR3aa: CASSIDREQETQYF; CDR3nt: TGTGCCAGCAGCATCGACAGGGAACAAGAGACCCAGTACTTC
j_gene: TRBJ2-2; d_gene: .; abundance: .; v_gene: TRBV29-1; CDR3aa: CSGARGETGELFF; CDR3nt: TGCAGCGGCGCCAGGGGGGAAACCGGGGAGCTGTTTTTT
j_gene: TRBJ1-1; d_gene: .; abundance: .; v_gene: TRBV27; CDR3aa: CASSHRGPVREAFF; CDR3nt: TGTGCCAGCAGCCACCGGGGCCCGGTAAGAGAAGCTTTCTTT
j_gene: TRBJ2-7; d_gene: .; abundance: .; v_gene: TRBV28; CDR3aa: CASSLFTGRAYEQYF; CDR3nt: TGTGCCAGCAGTTTATTCACGGGAAGGGCCTACGAGCAGTACTTC
j_gene: TRBJ2-7; d_gene: TRBD1; abundance: .; v_gene: TRBV7-9; CDR3aa: CASSLAGQAYEQYF; CDR3nt: TGTGCCAGCAGCTTAGCCGGACAGGCCTACGAGCAGTACTTC
j_gene: TRBJ2-7; d_gene: TRBD2; abundance: .; v_gene: TRBV4-3; CDR3aa: CASSQDKGLDYEQYF; CDR3nt: TGCGCCAGCAGCCAAGACAAAGGACTAGACTACGAGCAGTACTTC
j_gene: TRBJ2-7; d_gene: .; abundance: few; v_gene: TRBV19; CDR3aa: CASAGRNSYEQYF; CDR3nt: TGTGCCAGTGCTGGACGGAACTCCTACGAGCAGTACTTC
j_gene: TRBJ1-4; d_gene: .; abundance: .; v_gene: TRBV4-1; CDR3aa: CASSQDSKHLGETNEKLFF; CDR3nt: TGCGCCAGCAGCCAAGATTCTAAACACCTCGGAGAAACTAATGAAAAACTGTTTTTT
j_gene: TRBJ2-7; d_gene: .; abundance: once; v_gene: TRBV19; CDR3aa: CASSIDLSYEQYF; CDR3nt: TGTGCCAGTAGTATTGACCTCTCCTACGAGCAGTACTTC
j_gene: TRBJ2-1; d_gene: .; abundance: .; v_gene: TRBV4-3; CDR3aa: CASSQDRQPRNEQFF; CDR3nt: TGCGCCAGCAGCCAAGACCGACAGCCACGAAATGAGCAGTTCTTC
j_gene: TRBJ1-1; d_gene: .; abundance: .; v_gene: TRBV28; CDR3aa: CASSLGPNTEAFF; CDR3nt: TGTGCCAGCAGTTTAGGTCCGAACACTGAAGCTTTCTTT
j_gene: TRBJ2-5; d_gene: TRBD2; abundance: .; v_gene: TRBV28; CDR3aa: CASSLLAGRQETQYF; CDR3nt: TGTGCCAGCAGTTTGCTAGCGGGGAGACAAGAGACCCAGTACTTC
j_gene: TRBJ2-5; d_gene: .; abundance: .; v_gene: TRBV9; CDR3aa: CASSVGFRVEEETQYF; CDR3nt: TGTGCCAGCAGCGTAGGATTCAGGGTTGAAGAAGAGACCCAGTACTTC
j_gene: TRBJ2-7; d_gene: TRBD2; abundance: .; v_gene: TRBV7-9; CDR3aa: CASSSSGSYEQYF; CDR3nt: TGTGCCAGCAGCTCTAGCGGGAGCTACGAGCAGTACTTC
j_gene: TRBJ1-2; d_gene: .; abundance: .; v_gene: TRBV7-9; CDR3aa: CASSLGRTVHGYTF; CDR3nt: TGTGCCAGCAGCTTAGGGCGGACAGTTCATGGCTACACCTTC
j_gene: TRBJ2-5; d_gene: TRBD2; abundance: .; v_gene: TRBV2; CDR3aa: CASSGLDQETQYF; CDR3nt: TGTGCCAGCAGCGGACTAGACCAAGAGACCCAGTACTTC
j_gene: TRBJ1-3; d_gene: .; abundance: .; v_gene: TRBV29-1; CDR3aa: CSAEGDAGNTIYF; CDR3nt: TGCAGCGCCGAAGGGGATGCTGGAAACACCATATATTTT
j_gene: TRBJ2-2; d_gene: .; abundance: .; v_gene: TRBV27; CDR3aa: CASSLSRGTVGLGELFF; CDR3nt: TGTGCCAGCAGTTTATCCCGGGGAACGGTTGGACTCGGGGAGCTGTTTTTT
j_gene: TRBJ2-3; d_gene: .; abundance: .; v_gene: TRBV4-1; CDR3aa: CASSHLVGGVETDTQYF; CDR3nt: TGCGCCAGCAGCCACCTCGTAGGCGGGGTTGAGACAGATACGCAGTATTTT
j_gene: TRBJ1-1; d_gene: TRBD1; abundance: .; v_gene: TRBV7-9; CDR3aa: CASRSGTGTNTEAFF; CDR3nt: TGTGCCAGCAGATCCGGGACAGGGACGAACACTGAAGCTTTCTTT
j_gene: TRBJ1-1; d_gene: .; abundance: .; v_gene: TRBV27; CDR3aa: CASSLDPGAGTEAFF; CDR3nt: TGTGCCAGCAGTTTAGATCCGGGGGCGGGCACTGAAGCTTTCTTT
j_gene: TRBJ2-3; d_gene: .; abundance: .; v_gene: TRBV29-1; CDR3aa: CSARTSPPSTDTQYF; CDR3nt: TGCAGCGCAAGGACAAGCCCACCTAGCACAGATACGCAGTATTTT
j_gene: TRBJ2-7; d_gene: TRBD2; abundance: .; v_gene: TRBV7-6; CDR3aa: CASSSAGGGSTYEQYF; CDR3nt: TGTGCCAGCAGCTCCGCCGGGGGAGGGAGTACCTACGAGCAGTACTTC
j_gene: TRBJ2-7; d_gene: TRBD1; abundance: .; v_gene: TRBV27; CDR3aa: CASSLRQGGFYEQYF; CDR3nt: TGTGCCAGCAGTCTTAGACAGGGGGGTTTCTACGAGCAGTACTTC
j_gene: TRBJ2-3; d_gene: .; abundance: once; v_gene: TRBV9; CDR3aa: CASSVGQGSTDTQYF; CDR3nt: TGTGCCAGCAGCGTAGGGCAGGGGAGCACAGATACGCAGTATTTT
j_gene: TRBJ2-1; d_gene: .; abundance: .; v_gene: TRBV19; CDR3aa: CASSTSPGAWAVF; CDR3nt: TGTGCCAGTAGTACATCGCCAGGGGCTTGGGCGGTCTTC
j_gene: TRBJ2-3; d_gene: TRBD2; abundance: .; v_gene: TRBV28; CDR3aa: CASTSTRLAGYTDTQYF; CDR3nt: TGTGCCAGCACCTCGACCAGGTTAGCGGGATACACAGATACGCAGTATTTT
j_gene: TRBJ1-2; d_gene: .; abundance: .; v_gene: TRBV15; CDR3aa: CATSIPTVEPGGGYTF; CDR3nt: TGTGCCACCAGCATCCCTACGGTGGAGCCTGGGGGAGGCTACACCTTC
j_gene: TRBJ2-7; d_gene: TRBD1; abundance: .; v_gene: TRBV4-3; CDR3aa: CASSQEWLGTGLSYEQYF; CDR3nt: TGCGCCAGCAGCCAAGAATGGCTTGGGACAGGGCTCTCCTACGAGCAGTACTTC
j_gene: TRBJ2-7; d_gene: TRBD2; abundance: .; v_gene: TRBV29-1; CDR3aa: CSVEELGTSGSMYEQYF; CDR3nt: TGCAGCGTTGAGGAACTCGGGACTAGCGGGAGTATGTACGAGCAGTACTTC
j_gene: TRBJ2-7; d_gene: TRBD1; abundance: .; v_gene: TRBV7-9; CDR3aa: CASSLERGPGYEQYF; CDR3nt: TGTGCCAGCAGCTTAGAGAGGGGGCCAGGCTACGAGCAGTACTTC
j_gene: TRBJ2-5; d_gene: .; abundance: .; v_gene: TRBV7-9; CDR3aa: CASSLLRESGETQYF; CDR3nt: TGTGCCAGCAGCTTACTTCGGGAGAGCGGAGAGACCCAGTACTTC
j_gene: TRBJ2-5; d_gene: .; abundance: .; v_gene: TRBV9; CDR3aa: CASSVVSEAGETQYF; CDR3nt: TGTGCCAGCAGCGTAGTCTCCGAAGCTGGGGAGACCCAGTACTTC
j_gene: TRBJ2-2; d_gene: .; abundance: .; v_gene: TRBV7-9; CDR3aa: CASSLMVNTGELFF; CDR3nt: TGTGCCAGCAGCTTAATGGTGAACACCGGGGAGCTGTTTTTT
j_gene: TRBJ2-7; d_gene: .; abundance: .; v_gene: TRBV2; CDR3aa: CASLEKKDYEQYF; CDR3nt: TGTGCCAGCTTAGAAAAAAAAGATTACGAGCAGTACTTC
j_gene: TRBJ2-1; d_gene: TRBD2; abundance: .; v_gene: TRBV2; CDR3aa: CASSEWSSGNNEQFF; CDR3nt: TGTGCCAGCAGTGAATGGTCTAGCGGCAACAATGAGCAGTTCTTC
j_gene: TRBJ2-2; d_gene: .; abundance: .; v_gene: TRBV9; CDR3aa: CASRVGGNTGELFF; CDR3nt: TGTGCCAGCAGGGTTGGAGGGAACACCGGGGAGCTGTTTTTT
j_gene: TRBJ1-1; d_gene: .; abundance: .; v_gene: TRBV4-1; CDR3aa: CASSQAANTEAFF; CDR3nt: TGCGCCAGCAGCCAAGCGGCGAACACTGAAGCTTTCTTT